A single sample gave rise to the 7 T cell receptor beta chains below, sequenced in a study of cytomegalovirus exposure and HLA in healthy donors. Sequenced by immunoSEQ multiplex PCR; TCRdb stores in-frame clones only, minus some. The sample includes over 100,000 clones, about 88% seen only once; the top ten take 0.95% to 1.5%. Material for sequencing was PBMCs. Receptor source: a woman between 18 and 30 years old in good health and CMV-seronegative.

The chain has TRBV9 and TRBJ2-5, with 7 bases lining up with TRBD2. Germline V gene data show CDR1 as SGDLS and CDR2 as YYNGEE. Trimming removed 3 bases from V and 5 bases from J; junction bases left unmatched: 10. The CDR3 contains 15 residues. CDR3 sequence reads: CASSAGLGSVETQYF. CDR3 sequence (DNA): TGTGCCAGCAGCGCAGGACTAGGGTCCGTTGAGACCCAGTACTTC.

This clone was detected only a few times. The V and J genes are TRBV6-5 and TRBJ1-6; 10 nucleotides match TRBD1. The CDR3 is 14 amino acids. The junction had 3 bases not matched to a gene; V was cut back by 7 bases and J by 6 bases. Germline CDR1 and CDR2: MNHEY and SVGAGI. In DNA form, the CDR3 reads TGTGCCAGCACCTGGGACAGGGGTAATTCACCCCTCCACTTT. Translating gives CASTWDRGNSPLHF.

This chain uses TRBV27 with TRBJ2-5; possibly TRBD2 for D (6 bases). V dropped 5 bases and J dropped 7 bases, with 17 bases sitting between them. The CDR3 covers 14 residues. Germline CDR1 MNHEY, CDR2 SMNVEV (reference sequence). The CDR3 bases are TGTGCCAGCAGTCCTGTGGGCGGGGTAAGGACCCAGTACTTC. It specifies CASSPVGGVRTQYF.

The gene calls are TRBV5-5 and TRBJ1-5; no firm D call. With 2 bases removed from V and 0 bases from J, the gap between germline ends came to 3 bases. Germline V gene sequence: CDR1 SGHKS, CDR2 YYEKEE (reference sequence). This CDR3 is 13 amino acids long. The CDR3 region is CASSFNSNQPQHF. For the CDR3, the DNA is TGTGCCAGCAGCTTTAATAGCAATCAGCCCCAGCATTTT.

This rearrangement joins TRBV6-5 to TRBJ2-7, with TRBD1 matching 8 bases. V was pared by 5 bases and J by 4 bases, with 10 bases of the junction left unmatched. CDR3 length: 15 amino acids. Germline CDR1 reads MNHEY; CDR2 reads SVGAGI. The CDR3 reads CASSQPRTGNYEQYF. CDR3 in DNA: TGTGCCAGCAGTCAACCACGGACAGGGAATTACGAGCAGTACTTC.

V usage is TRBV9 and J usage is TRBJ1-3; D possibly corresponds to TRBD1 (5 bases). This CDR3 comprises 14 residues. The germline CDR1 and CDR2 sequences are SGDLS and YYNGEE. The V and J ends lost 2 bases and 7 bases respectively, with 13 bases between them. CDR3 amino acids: CASSVSGPGNTIYF. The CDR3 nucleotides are TGTGCCAGCAGCGTTTCAGGGCCCGGGAACACCATATATTTT.

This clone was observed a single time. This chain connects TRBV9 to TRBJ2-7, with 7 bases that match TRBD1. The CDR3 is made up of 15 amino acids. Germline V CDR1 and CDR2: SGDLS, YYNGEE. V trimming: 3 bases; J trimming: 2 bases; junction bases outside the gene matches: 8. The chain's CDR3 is CASSAQSGQTYEQYF. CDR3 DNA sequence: TGTGCCAGCAGCGCTCAGTCGGGACAGACCTACGAGCAGTACTTC.